This T cell receptor (beta chain) stems from a study of T cell responses to AZD1222 COVID-19 vaccine. This table comes from immunoSEQ multiplex PCR, and its TCRdb copy is limited to in-frame clones, with some not included. The table shows over 120,000 clones, with 86% occurring only once. Trimming left V 3 bases short and J 3 bases short, with 17 bases between. Germline V gives CDR1 KGHSH, CDR2 LQKENI. The CDR3 runs 17 residues. The sequences come from peripheral blood, collected 28 days after the second AZD1222 dose. The chain carries TRBV18 and TRBJ2-2, with D possibly TRBD2 on 6 matching bases. This sequence originates from an adult who received the AZD1222 COVID-19 vaccine. CDR3 sequence reads: CASSPTVLGGDTGELFF. The CDR3, as DNA: TGTGCCAGCTCACCGACGGTTTTGGGGGGAGACACCGGGGAGCTGTTTTTT.